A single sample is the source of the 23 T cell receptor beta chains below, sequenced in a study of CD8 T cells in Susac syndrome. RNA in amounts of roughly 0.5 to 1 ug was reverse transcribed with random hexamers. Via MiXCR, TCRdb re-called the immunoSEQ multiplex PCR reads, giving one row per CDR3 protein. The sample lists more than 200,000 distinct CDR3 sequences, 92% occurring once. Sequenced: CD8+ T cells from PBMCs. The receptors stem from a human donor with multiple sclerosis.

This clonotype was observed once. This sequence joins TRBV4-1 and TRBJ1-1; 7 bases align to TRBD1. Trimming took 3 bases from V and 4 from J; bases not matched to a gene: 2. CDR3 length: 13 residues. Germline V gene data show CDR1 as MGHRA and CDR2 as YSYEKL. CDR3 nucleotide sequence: TGCGCCAGCAGCCAGTACAGGGGCACTGAAGCTTTCTTT. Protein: CASSQYRGTEAFF.

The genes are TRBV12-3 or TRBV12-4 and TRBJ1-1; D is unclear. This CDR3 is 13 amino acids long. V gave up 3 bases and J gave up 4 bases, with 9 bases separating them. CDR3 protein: CASSLPSSTEAFF. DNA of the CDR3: TGTGCCAGCAGTTTGCCCTCTAGCACTGAAGCTTTCTTT.

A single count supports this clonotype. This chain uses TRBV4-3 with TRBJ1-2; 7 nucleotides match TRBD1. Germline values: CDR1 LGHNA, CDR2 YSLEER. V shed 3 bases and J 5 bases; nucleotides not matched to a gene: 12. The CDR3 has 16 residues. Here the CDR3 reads CASSHGRSRGAYGYTF. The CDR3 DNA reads TGCGCCAGCAGCCACGGGAGAAGCAGGGGGGCGTATGGCTACACCTTC.

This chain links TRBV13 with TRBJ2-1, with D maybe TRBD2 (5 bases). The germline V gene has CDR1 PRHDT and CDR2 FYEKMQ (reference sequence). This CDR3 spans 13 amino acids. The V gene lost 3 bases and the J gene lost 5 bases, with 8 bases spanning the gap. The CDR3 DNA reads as TGTGCCAGCAGCTTCGAAGCGGACAATGAGCAGTTCTTC. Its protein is CASSFEADNEQFF.

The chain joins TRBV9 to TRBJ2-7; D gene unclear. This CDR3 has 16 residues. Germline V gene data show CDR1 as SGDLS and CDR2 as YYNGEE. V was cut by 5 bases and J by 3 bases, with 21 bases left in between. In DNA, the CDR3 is TGTGCCAGCAGTCCCTTAGGAATCGTGAGAGGCTACGAGCAGTACTTC. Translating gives CASSPLGIVRGYEQYF. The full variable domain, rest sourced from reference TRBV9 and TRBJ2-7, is DSGVTQTPKHLITATGQRVTLRCSPRSGDLSVYWYQQSLDQGLQFLIQYYNGEERAKGNILERFSAQQFPDLHSELNLSSLELGDSALYFCASSPLGIVRGYEQYFGPGTRLTVT.

In nucleotides, the CDR3 is TGTGCCTGGAGTCCCGTAGCGGGATACTACAATGAGCAGTTCTTC. Translated: CAWSPVAGYYNEQFF. The chain joins TRBV30 to TRBJ2-1; 8 bases are a match to TRBD2. This CDR3 has 15 amino acids. Germline trimming cut 2 bases from V and 3 bases from J; bases unmatched to any gene: 6. Germline assignment: CDR1 GTSNPN and CDR2 SVGIG (reference sequence).

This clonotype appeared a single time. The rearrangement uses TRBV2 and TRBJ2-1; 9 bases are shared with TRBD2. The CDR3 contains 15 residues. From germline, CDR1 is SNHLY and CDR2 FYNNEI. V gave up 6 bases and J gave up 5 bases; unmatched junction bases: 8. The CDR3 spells CASRGWIAGDNEQFF. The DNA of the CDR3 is TGTGCCAGCAGGGGTTGGATAGCGGGGGACAATGAGCAGTTCTTC.

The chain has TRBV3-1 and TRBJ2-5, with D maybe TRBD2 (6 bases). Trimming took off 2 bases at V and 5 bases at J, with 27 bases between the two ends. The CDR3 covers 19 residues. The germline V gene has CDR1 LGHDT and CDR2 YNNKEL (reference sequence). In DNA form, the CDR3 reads TGTGCCAGCAGCCAATTCAGGCTAACGGGAGAGGGGTCGAGGGAGACCCAGTACTTC. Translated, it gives CASSQFRLTGEGSRETQYF.

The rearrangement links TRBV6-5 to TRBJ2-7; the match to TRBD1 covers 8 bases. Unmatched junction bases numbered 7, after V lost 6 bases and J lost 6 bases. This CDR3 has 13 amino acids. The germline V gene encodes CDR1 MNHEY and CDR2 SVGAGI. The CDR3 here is CASRRDRGGEQYF. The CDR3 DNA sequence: TGTGCCAGCAGGAGAGACAGGGGCGGCGAGCAGTACTTC.

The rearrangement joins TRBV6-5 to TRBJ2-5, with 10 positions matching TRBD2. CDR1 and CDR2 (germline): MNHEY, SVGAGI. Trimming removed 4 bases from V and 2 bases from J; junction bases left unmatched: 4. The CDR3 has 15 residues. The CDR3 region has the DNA TGTGCCAGCAGTTCCCTAGCGGGAGCTCAAGAGACCCAGTACTTC. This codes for CASSSLAGAQETQYF.

CDR3 sequence reads: CASSPNSIYEQYF. In nucleotides, the CDR3 is TGTGCCAGCAGTCCCAACTCCATCTACGAGCAGTACTTC. The V call is TRBV12-3 or TRBV12-4, the J call TRBJ2-7; D gene uncertain. Trimming pared 5 bases from V and 3 bases from J, leaving 11 bases between. The CDR3 length is 13 residues.

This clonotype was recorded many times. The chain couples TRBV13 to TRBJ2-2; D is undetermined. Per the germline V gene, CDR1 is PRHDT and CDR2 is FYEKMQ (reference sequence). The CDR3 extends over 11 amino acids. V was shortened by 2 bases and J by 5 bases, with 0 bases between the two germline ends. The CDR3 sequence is CASSLTGELFF. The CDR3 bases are TGTGCCAGCAGCTTAACCGGGGAGCTGTTTTTT.

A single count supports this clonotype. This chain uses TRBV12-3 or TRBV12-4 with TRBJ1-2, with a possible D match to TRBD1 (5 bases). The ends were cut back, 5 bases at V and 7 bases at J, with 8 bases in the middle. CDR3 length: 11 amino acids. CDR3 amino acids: CASSDGTGYTF. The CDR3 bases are TGTGCCAGCAGTGATGGGACTGGCTACACCTTC.

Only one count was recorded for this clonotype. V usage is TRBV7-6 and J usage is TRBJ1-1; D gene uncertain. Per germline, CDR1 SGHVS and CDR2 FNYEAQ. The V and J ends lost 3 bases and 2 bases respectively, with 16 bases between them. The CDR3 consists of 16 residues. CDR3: CASSLGVALINTEAFF. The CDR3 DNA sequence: TGTGCCAGCAGCTTGGGAGTTGCCCTGATCAACACTGAAGCTTTCTTT.

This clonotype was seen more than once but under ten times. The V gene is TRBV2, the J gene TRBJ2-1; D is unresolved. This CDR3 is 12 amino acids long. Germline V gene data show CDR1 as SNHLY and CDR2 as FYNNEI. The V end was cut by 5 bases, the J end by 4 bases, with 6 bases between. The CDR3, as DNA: TGTGCCAGCAGTCGGGCTTACAATGAGCAGTTCTTC. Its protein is CASSRAYNEQFF.

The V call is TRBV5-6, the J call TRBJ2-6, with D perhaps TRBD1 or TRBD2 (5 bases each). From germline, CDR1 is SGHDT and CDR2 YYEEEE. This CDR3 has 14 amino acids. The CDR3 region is CAVSWGTGANVLTF. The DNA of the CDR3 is TGTGCAGTCTCATGGGGGACTGGGGCCAACGTCCTGACTTTC.

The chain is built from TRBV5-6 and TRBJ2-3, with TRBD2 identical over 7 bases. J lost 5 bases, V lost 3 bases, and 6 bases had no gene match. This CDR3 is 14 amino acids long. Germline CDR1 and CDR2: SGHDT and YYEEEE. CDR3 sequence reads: CASSWGGAGDTQYF. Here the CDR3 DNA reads TGTGCCAGCAGCTGGGGGGGAGCGGGAGATACGCAGTATTTT.

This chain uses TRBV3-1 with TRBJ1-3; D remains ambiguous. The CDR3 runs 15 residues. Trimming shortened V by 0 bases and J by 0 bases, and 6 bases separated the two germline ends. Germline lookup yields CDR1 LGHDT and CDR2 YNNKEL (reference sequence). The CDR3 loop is CASSQDPGSGNTIYF. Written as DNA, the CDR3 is TGTGCCAGCAGCCAAGATCCAGGCTCTGGAAACACCATATATTTT.

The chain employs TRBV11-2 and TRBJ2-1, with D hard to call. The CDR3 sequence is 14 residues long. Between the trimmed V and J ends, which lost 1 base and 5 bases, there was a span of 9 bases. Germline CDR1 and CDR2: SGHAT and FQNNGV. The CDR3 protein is CASSLVYGHNEQFF. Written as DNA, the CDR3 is TGTGCCAGCAGCTTAGTCTACGGGCACAATGAGCAGTTCTTC.

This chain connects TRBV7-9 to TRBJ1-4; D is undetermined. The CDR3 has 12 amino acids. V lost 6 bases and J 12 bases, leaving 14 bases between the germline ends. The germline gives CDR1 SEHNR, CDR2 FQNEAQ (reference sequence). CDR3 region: CASRPMSDELFF. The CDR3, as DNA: TGTGCCAGCAGGCCGATGTCCGACGAACTGTTTTTT.

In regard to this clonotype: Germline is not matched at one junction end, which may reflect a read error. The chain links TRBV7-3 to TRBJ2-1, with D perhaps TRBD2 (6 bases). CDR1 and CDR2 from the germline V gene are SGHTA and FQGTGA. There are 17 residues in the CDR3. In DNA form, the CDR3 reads TGTGCCAGCAGCGTTAACGGGGGTAGCCCTTCCTCCAATGAGCAGTTCTTC. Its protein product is CASSVNGGSPSSNEQFF.

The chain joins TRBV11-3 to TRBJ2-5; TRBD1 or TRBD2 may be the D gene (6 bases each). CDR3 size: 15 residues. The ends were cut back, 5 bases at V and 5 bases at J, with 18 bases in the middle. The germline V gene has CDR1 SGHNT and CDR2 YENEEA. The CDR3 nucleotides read TGTGCCAGCAGCCCCCCAGAAGGGGGGCCGGAGACCCAGTACTTC. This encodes CASSPPEGGPETQYF.

The chain's CDR3 is CASSLGFGGSSYEQYF. The CDR3 DNA sequence: TGTGCCAGCAGCCTAGGGTTTGGCGGGAGCTCCTACGAGCAGTACTTC. The chain recombines TRBV7-6 with TRBJ2-7; 7 nucleotides align to TRBD2. The junction had 10 bases not matched to a gene; V was cut back by 5 bases and J by 0 bases. The CDR3 spans 16 residues. Germline CDR1 is SGHVS and CDR2 is FNYEAQ. The full variable domain, with the rest looked up from reference TRBV7-6 and TRBJ2-7, is GAGVSQSPRYKVTKRGQDVALRCDPISGHVSLYWYRQALGQGPEFLTYFNYEAQQDKSGLPNDRFSAERPEGSISTLTIQRTEQRDSAMYRCASSLGFGGSSYEQYFGPGTRLTVT.